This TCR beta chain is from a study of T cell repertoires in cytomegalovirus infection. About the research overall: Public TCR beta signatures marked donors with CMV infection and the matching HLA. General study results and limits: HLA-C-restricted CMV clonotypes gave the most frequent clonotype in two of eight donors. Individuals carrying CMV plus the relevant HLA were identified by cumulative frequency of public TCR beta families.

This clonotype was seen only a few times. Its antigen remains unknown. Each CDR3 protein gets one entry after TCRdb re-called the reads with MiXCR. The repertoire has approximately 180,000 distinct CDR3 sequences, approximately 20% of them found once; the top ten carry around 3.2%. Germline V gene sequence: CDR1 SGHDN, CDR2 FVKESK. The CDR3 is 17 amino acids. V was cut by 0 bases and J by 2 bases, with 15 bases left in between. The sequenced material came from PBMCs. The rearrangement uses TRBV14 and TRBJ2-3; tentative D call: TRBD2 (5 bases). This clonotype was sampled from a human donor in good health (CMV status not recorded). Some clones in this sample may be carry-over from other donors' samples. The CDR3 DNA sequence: TGTGCCAGCAGCCAAGATGTCTCGGTAGCGAACACAGATACGCAGTATTTT. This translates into CASSQDVSVANTDTQYF.